Included here is one T cell receptor beta chain sequence, with context. The CDR3 extends over 14 amino acids. CDR1 is SQVTM and CDR2 is ANQGSEA in the germline V gene. Trimming took off 7 bases at V and 6 bases at J, with 20 bases between the two ends. Genomic DNA per cell subset filled all wells of several immunoSEQ plates. Profiled with immunoSEQ multiplex PCR; TCRdb holds only in-frame clones, not every one. Of about 1.5 million clones listed, approximately 98% are singletons. This record belongs to a study of shared clonotypes between healthy human individuals. The chain uses TRBV29-1 and TRBJ2-3, with TRBD2 as a possible D gene (7 bases). This receptor was identified in a man aged 25 to 40 in good health. Sequencing was done on a sample of naive CD4+ T cells sorted from blood. The sample's subset: CD45RA+ positively selected. The CDR3 sequence is CSGGFGGGSDTQYF. The CDR3 coding sequence is TGCAGCGGCGGGTTTGGGGGGGGCTCTGATACGCAGTATTTT.